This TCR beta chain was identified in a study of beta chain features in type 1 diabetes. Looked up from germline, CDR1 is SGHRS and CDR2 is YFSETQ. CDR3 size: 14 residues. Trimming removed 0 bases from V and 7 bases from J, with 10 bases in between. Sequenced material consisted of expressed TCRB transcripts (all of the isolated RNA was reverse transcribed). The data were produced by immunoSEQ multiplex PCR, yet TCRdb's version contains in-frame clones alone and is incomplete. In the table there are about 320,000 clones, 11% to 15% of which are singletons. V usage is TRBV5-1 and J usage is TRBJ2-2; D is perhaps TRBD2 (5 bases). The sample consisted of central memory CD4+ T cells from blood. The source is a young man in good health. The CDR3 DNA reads TGCGCCAGCAGCTTGGGAGGGAGCGGCGGGGAGCTGTTTTTT. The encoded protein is CASSLGGSGGELFF.